This T cell receptor (beta chain) stems from a study of vaccination and CD4 T cells after COVID-19. Turning to the study itself: Each post-COVID sample was drawn after diagnosis, and the median interval was approximately 100 days (range 35 to 161). The cells were exposed to overlapping spike peptides originating from SARS-CoV-2, HCoV-NL63, HCoV-OC43 and HCoV-229E for stimulation. Points from the study as a whole: Only relatively few convalescent patients were studied, and early post-infection timepoints were not analyzed.

Treatment meaning: approximately nine-day PBMC culture with coronavirus spike peptide pools or control peptides (ViraFEST assay). Expansion of antigen-specific T cells with peptide pools by ViraFEST preceded sequencing of TCRs. The study sequenced cultured CD4+ T cell DNA using the Oncomine TCR Beta short-read assay. TCRdb itself ran the PCR reads through MiXCR, one entry per CDR3 protein. Of 14,000 to 15,000 distinct CDR3 sequences listed, roughly 50% are singletons. This clonotype was observed a few times. As yet, its antigen is unknown. CDR3 length: 12 residues. In germline, CDR1 is MGHDK, CDR2 SYGVNS. V lost 4 bases and J 5 bases, leaving 7 bases between the germline ends.

Sequencing used CD4+ T cells from blood, cultured in vitro. The sequence was collected from a human donor who had recovered from COVID-19. The chain couples TRBV25-1 to TRBJ2-3; D unclear. The CDR3 DNA is TGTGCCAGCAGTGCAGTAGTAGATACGCAGTATTTT. Amino acid sequence: CASSAVVDTQYF.